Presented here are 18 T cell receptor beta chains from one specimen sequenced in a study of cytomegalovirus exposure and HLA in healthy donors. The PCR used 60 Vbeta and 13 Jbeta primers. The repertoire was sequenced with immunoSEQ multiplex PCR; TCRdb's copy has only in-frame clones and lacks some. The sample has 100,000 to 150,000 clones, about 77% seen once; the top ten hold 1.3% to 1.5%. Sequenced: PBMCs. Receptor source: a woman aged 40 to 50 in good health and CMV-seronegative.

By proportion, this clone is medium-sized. The CDR3 sequence: CASSLSGASTDTQYF. The CDR3 region has the DNA TGTGCCAGCTCTCTGTCAGGGGCTAGCACAGATACGCAGTATTTT. The chain uses TRBV6-5 and TRBJ2-3; weak D call: TRBD1 (6 bases). Germline CDR1 reads MNHEY; CDR2 reads SVGAGI. Deletions cut 8 bases from V and 0 bases from J, with 15 bases between. The CDR3 spans 15 residues.

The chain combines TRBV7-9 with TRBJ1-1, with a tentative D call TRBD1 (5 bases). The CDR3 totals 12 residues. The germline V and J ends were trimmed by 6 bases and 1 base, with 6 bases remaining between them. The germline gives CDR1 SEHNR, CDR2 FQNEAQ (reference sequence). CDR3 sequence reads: CASSDRNTEAFF. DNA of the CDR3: TGTGCCAGCAGTGACAGGAACACTGAAGCTTTCTTT.

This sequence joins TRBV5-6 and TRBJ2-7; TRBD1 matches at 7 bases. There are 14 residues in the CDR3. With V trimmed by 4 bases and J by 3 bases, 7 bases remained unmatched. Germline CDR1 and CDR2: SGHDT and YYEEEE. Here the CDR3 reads CASSEQGTDYEQYF. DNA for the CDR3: TGTGCCAGCAGCGAACAAGGGACAGACTACGAGCAGTACTTC.

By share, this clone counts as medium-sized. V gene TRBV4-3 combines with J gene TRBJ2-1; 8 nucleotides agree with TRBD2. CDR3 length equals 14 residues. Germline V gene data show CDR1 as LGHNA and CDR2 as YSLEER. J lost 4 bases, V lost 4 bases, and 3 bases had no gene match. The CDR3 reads CASSRGGGYNEQFF. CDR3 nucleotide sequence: TGCGCCAGCAGCCGGGGCGGGGGGTACAATGAGCAGTTCTTC.

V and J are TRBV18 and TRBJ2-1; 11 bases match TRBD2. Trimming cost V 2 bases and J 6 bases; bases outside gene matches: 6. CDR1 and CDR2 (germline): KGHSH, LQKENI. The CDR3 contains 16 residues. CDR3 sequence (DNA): TGTGCCAGCTCACCATACGCTAGCGGGGGGATCAATGAGCAGTTCTTC. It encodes CASSPYASGGINEQFF.

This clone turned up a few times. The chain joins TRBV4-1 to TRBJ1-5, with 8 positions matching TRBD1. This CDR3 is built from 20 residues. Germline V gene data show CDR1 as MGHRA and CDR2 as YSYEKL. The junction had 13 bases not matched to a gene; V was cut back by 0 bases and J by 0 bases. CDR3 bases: TGCGCCAGCAGCCAAGAACCACAGGGGGGATCCTCTTATAGCAATCAGCCCCAGCATTTT. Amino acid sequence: CASSQEPQGGSSYSNQPQHF.

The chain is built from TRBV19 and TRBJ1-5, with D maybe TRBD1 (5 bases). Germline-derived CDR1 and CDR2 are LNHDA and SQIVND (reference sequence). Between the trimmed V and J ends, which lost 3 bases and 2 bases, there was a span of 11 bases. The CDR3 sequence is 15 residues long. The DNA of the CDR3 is TGTGCCAGTAGTATCTGGGGGGTCGGCAATCAGCCCCAGCATTTT. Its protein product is CASSIWGVGNQPQHF.

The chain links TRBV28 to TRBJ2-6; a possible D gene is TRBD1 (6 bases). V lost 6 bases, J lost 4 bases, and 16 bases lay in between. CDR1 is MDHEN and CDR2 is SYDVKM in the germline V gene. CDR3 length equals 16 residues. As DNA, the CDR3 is TGTGCCAGCAGCCGACAACAGGGTTCCGGGGCCAACGTCCTGACTTTC. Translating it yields CASSRQQGSGANVLTF.

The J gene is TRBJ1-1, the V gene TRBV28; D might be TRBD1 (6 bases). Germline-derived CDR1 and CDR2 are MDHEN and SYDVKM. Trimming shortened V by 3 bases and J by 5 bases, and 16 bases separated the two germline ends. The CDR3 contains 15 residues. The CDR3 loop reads CASSFGGRGVTEAFF. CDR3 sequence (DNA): TGTGCCAGCAGTTTTGGGGGCAGGGGTGTAACTGAAGCTTTCTTT.

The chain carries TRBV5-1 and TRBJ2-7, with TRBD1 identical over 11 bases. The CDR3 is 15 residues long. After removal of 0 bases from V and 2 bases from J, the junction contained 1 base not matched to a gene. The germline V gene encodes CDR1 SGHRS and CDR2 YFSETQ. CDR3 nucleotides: TGCGCCAGCAGCTTGGGGGACAGGGGGGCCTACGAGCAGTACTTC. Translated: CASSLGDRGAYEQYF.

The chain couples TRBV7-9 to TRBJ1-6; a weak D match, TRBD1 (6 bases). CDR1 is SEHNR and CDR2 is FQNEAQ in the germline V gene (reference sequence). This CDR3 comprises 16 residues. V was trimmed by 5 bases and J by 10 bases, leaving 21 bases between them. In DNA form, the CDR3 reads TGTGCCAGCAGCGCACTGGACAGAATAACAGGATCACCCCTCCACTTT. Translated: CASSALDRITGSPLHF.

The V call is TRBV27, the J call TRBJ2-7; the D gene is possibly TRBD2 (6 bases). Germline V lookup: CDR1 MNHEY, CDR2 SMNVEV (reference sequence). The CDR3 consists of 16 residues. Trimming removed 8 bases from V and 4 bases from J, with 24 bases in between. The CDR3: CASRPPGRGGEYEQYF. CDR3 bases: TGTGCCAGCCGCCCCCCCGGGCGGGGCGGAGAGTACGAGCAGTACTTC.

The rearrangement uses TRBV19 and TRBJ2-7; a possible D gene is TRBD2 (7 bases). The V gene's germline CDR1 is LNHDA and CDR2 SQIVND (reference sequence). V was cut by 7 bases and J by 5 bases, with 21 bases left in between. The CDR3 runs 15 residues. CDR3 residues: CASTLQGGREDEQYF. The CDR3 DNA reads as TGTGCCAGTACCCTCCAAGGGGGGAGGGAGGACGAGCAGTACTTC.

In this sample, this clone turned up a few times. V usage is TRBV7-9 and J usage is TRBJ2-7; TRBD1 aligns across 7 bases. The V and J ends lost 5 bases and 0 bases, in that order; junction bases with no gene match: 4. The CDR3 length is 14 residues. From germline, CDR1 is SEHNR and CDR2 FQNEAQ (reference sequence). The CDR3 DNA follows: TGTGCCAGCAGCCAACGACAGGGCTCCTACGAGCAGTACTTC. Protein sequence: CASSQRQGSYEQYF.

The CDR3 coding sequence is TGTGCCACGGCAAGGGGGCCCCAGCATTTT. Translation: CATARGPQHF. The chain joins TRBV28 to TRBJ1-5, with D possibly being TRBD1 (5 bases). Germline-derived CDR1 and CDR2 are MDHEN and SYDVKM. Trimming removed 10 bases at V and 9 bases at J, with 10 bases between. The CDR3 has 10 amino acids.

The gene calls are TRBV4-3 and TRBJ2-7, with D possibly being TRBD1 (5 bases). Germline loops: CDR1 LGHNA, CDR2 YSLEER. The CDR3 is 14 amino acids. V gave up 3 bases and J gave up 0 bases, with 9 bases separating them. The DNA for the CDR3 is TGCGCCAGCAGCCAGCAGGGATCCTCCTACGAGCAGTACTTC. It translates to CASSQQGSSYEQYF.

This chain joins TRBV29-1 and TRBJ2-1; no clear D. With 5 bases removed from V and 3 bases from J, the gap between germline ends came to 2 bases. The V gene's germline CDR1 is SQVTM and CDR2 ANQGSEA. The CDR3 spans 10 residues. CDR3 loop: CSVRYNEQFF. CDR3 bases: TGCAGCGTTCGCTACAATGAGCAGTTCTTC.

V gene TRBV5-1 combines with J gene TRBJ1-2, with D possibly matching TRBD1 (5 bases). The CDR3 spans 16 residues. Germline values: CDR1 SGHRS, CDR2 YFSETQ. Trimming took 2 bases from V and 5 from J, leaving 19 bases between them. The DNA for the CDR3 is TGCGCCAGCAGCTTAGCACCCGACAGAGTTTCATATGGCTACACCTTC. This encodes CASSLAPDRVSYGYTF.